Presented here are 14 T cell receptor beta chains from one specimen sequenced in a study of a mutant IDH1 vaccine in newly diagnosed glioma. Their antigens are not known. Only in-frame clones appear in the TCRdb table, and some are missing; sequencing was by immunoSEQ multiplex PCR. The sample consists of tens of thousands of clones, around nine tenths of them appearing once. Time point indicated: week 47, end of study. Vaccination comprised doses that each held 300 ug of mutant IDH1 20-mer peptide, plus topical imiquimod. The sample was PBMCs, taken from a glioma patient whose treatment included an IDH1 peptide vaccine. Receptors were obtained from a woman in her forties or fifties with glioma.

This chain links TRBV6-1 with TRBJ2-7; 7 nucleotides line up with TRBD1. In germline, CDR1 is MNHNS, CDR2 SASEGT. With V trimmed by 8 bases and J by 1 base, 8 bases remained unmatched. This CDR3 is 14 amino acids long. The CDR3 region is CASRIRQGSYEQYF. The CDR3 DNA reads as TGTGCCAGCCGCATCAGACAGGGTTCCTACGAGCAGTACTTC.

This chain connects TRBV20-1 to TRBJ1-2; maybe TRBD1 (6 bases). The germline V gene encodes CDR1 DFQATT and CDR2 SNEGSKA (reference sequence). The CDR3 runs to 11 residues. V dropped 6 bases and J dropped 6 bases, with 11 bases sitting between them. CDR3: CSANRDHGYTF. DNA of the CDR3: TGCAGTGCGAACAGGGACCATGGCTACACCTTC.

CDR3 nucleotides: TGTGCCATCAGTGAGTCGAGGACAGGGGCTCTGTACTTC. Protein sequence: CAISESRTGALYF. This sequence joins TRBV10-3 and TRBJ2-7; 9 nucleotides agree with TRBD1. The V segment lost 0 bases and the J segment 12 bases; nucleotides outside the gene matches: 6. Looked up from germline, CDR1 is ENHRY and CDR2 is SYGVKD. The CDR3 sequence is 13 residues long.

The genes are TRBV14 and TRBJ2-2; D uncertain. The germline gives CDR1 SGHDN, CDR2 FVKESK. The CDR3 has 13 amino acids. V lost 5 bases to trimming and J lost 2 bases, with 6 bases between them. The CDR3: CASSILNTGELFF. For the CDR3, the DNA is TGTGCCAGCAGCATCCTAAACACCGGGGAGCTGTTTTTT. Looking up the rest from reference TRBV14 and TRBJ2-2 gives the full variable domain: EAGVTQFPSHSVIEKGQTVTLRCDPISGHDNLYWYRRVMGKEIKFLLHFVKESKQDESGMPNNRFLAERTGGTYSTLKVQPAELEDSGVYFCASSILNTGELFFGEGSRLTVL.

The V and J genes are TRBV11-2 and TRBJ1-2; the match to TRBD1 covers 12 bases. The CDR3 sequence is 17 residues long. Looked up from germline, CDR1 is SGHAT and CDR2 is FQNNGV. The junction had 9 bases not matched to a gene; V was cut back by 5 bases and J by 2 bases. Written as DNA, the CDR3 is TGTGCCAGCAGCGCGGGACAGGGGGCTTGGGGGAACTATGGCTACACCTTC. Translated: CASSAGQGAWGNYGYTF.

The chain combines TRBV7-8 with TRBJ2-1; perhaps TRBD2 as D (6 bases). This CDR3 is 15 amino acids long. V lost 8 bases, J lost 3 bases, and 17 bases lay in between. Germline CDR1 SGHVS, CDR2 FQNEAQ. CDR3 sequence: CASGATRFVYNEQFF. The CDR3 DNA follows: TGTGCCAGCGGCGCGACTAGATTCGTCTACAATGAGCAGTTCTTC. Complete variable domain (other parts from reference TRBV7-8 and TRBJ2-1): GAGVSQSPRYKVAKRGQDVALRCDPISGHVSLFWYQQALGQGPEFLTYFQNEAQLDKSGLPSDRFFAERPEGSVSTLKIQRTQQEDSAVYLCASGATRFVYNEQFFGPGTRLTVL.

This clone was recorded only once. The V and J genes are TRBV4-1 and TRBJ1-5, with 7 positions matching TRBD1. Germline CDR1 reads MGHRA; CDR2 reads YSYEKL. Losses at the gene ends were 4 bases for V and 1 base for J; bases not matched to a gene: 4. The CDR3 sequence is 15 residues long. The CDR3 protein is CASSPGGFSNQPQHF. The CDR3 coding sequence is TGCGCCAGCAGCCCAGGGGGTTTCAGCAATCAGCCCCAGCATTTT.

The chain couples TRBV7-9 to TRBJ2-1, with 9 positions matching TRBD1. Per germline, CDR1 SEHNR and CDR2 FQNEAQ (reference sequence). This CDR3 comprises 15 residues. Germline trimming cut 5 bases from V and 3 bases from J; bases unmatched to any gene: 5. CDR3 sequence: CASSPRDRDYNEQFF. CDR3 in DNA: TGTGCCAGCAGCCCCCGGGACAGGGACTACAATGAGCAGTTCTTC.

In its sample, this clone was seen once. A read error may produce the germline difference seen at one junction end. The J gene is TRBJ2-7, the V gene TRBV11-2, with D tentatively TRBD2 (6 bases). This CDR3 has 15 residues. The germline V gene has CDR1 SGHAT and CDR2 FQNNGV. In nucleotides, the CDR3 is TGTGCCAGCAGCTTAGATAGCGGACCTTCCTACGAGCGGTACTTC. Translated, it gives CASSLDSGPSYERYF.

This clone was counted once. V and J are TRBV9 and TRBJ2-3; TRBD1 might be the D (5 bases). CDR3 size: 12 residues. Trimming pared 3 bases from V and 6 bases from J, leaving 8 bases between. Germline assignment: CDR1 SGDLS and CDR2 YYNGEE. The chain's CDR3 is CASSAGLDTQYF. CDR3 nucleotides: TGTGCCAGCAGCGCAGGGTTGGATACGCAGTATTTT.

J is TRBJ2-7 and V is TRBV10-1; 10 positions match TRBD2. CDR1 is WNHNN and CDR2 is SYGVQD in the germline V gene (reference sequence). V lost 3 bases to trimming and J lost 7 bases; unmatched junction nucleotides: 6. The CDR3 runs to 14 residues. The CDR3 region is CASSEQREGGEQYF. Here the CDR3 DNA reads TGCGCCAGCAGTGAACAGCGGGAGGGGGGAGAGCAGTACTTC.

The chain uses TRBV27 and TRBJ2-3, with 11 bases matching TRBD2. The CDR3 sequence is 15 residues long. With 3 bases clipped from V and 4 bases from J, the junction kept 3 bases outside the gene matches. Germline CDR1 and CDR2: MNHEY and SMNVEV (reference sequence). The CDR3 spells CASSFSGRDSDTQYF. Here the CDR3 DNA reads TGTGCCAGCAGTTTTAGCGGGAGGGACTCAGATACGCAGTATTTT.

This rearrangement joins TRBV10-1 to TRBJ1-6; a weak D match, TRBD1 (6 bases). This CDR3 is 16 amino acids long. Between the trimmed V and J ends, which lost 3 bases and 0 bases, there was a span of 9 bases. Germline CDR1 is WNHNN and CDR2 is SYGVQD (reference sequence). The CDR3: CASSEGQSSYNSPLHF. As DNA, the CDR3 is TGCGCCAGCAGTGAAGGACAGAGCTCCTATAATTCACCCCTCCACTTT.

The chain links TRBV11-2 to TRBJ2-5, with 7 nucleotides matching TRBD2. TRBJ2-7 matches the DNA end more closely, so the J call is doubtful. Germline-derived CDR1 and CDR2 are SGHAT and FQNNGV. This CDR3 has 13 amino acids. The CDR3 sequence: CASIGTIPYEQYF. Written as DNA, the CDR3 is TGTGCCAGCATCGGGACTATTCCCTACGAGCAGTACTTC.